This TCR beta chain was profiled in a study of shared clonotypes between healthy human individuals. Each donor was a Caucasian adult residing in Nashville, Tennessee. Sequencing was at deep level. Clones were read by immunoSEQ multiplex PCR, and TCRdb kept only the in-frame ones, dropping some. The sample records millions of clones, 90% to 95% being singletons. The CDR3 is made up of 15 amino acids. Germline V lookup: CDR1 MNHNS, CDR2 SASEGT. The trim removed 2 bases at V and 7 bases at J, leaving 4 bases unmatched. The chain links TRBV6-1 to TRBJ2-2; TRBD2 matches at 10 bases. Sequenced sample: naive CD4+ T cells sorted from blood. The subset: CD45RA+ positively selected. This sequence was found in a man younger than 35 in good health. Here the CDR3 reads CASSELAGVNGELFF. As DNA, the CDR3 is TGTGCCAGCAGTGAACTAGCGGGAGTGAACGGGGAGCTGTTTTTT.